This passage covers 9 T cell receptor beta chains from one sample sequenced in a study of PD-1 blockade in classical Hodgkin lymphoma. Every patient relapsed after autologous stem cell transplantation, and brentuximab vedotin exposure varied. This table comes from immunoSEQ multiplex PCR, and its TCRdb copy is limited to in-frame clones, with some not included. The table lists 9,000 to 10,000 clones, 92% of them singletons. Here the sequenced sample was peripheral blood mononuclear cells (PBMCs), taken at baseline. These TCRs come from a human donor with classical Hodgkin lymphoma.

The chain joins TRBV9 to TRBJ2-1; D possibly corresponds to TRBD1 (6 bases). The CDR3 consists of 16 residues. Trimming took 4 bases from V and 2 from J, leaving 16 bases between them. From germline, CDR1 is SGDLS and CDR2 YYNGEE. The CDR3 loop reads CASSKSGQPTYNEQFF. CDR3 sequence (DNA): TGTGCCAGCAGCAAGTCAGGACAGCCCACCTACAATGAGCAGTTCTTC.

The chain carries TRBV5-4 and TRBJ2-7; TRBD1 aligns across 9 bases. The J segment lost 1 base and the V segment lost 2 bases, leaving 4 bases of the junction unmatched. The CDR3 totals 15 residues. The germline CDR1 and CDR2 sequences are SGHNT and YYREEE (reference sequence). DNA of the CDR3: TGTGCCAGCAGCTTACGGACAGGGGAATCCTACGAGCAGTACTTC. Amino acid sequence: CASSLRTGESYEQYF.

The rearrangement joins TRBV9 to TRBJ2-3; maybe TRBD2 (6 bases). Trimming took 0 bases from V and 0 from J, leaving 17 bases between them. Germline V gene sequence: CDR1 SGDLS, CDR2 YYNGEE. The CDR3 consists of 18 residues. CDR3 coding DNA: TGTGCCAGCAGCGTAGAGGGAGCGGGTGGATCTAGCACAGATACGCAGTATTTT. Translation gives CASSVEGAGGSSTDTQYF.

V usage is TRBV19 and J usage is TRBJ2-1; D may be TRBD1 (5 bases). The V gene lost 6 bases and the J gene lost 3 bases, with 15 bases spanning the gap. Germline V gives CDR1 LNHDA, CDR2 SQIVND (reference sequence). The CDR3 contains 15 residues. The CDR3 protein is CASRPLTGNYNEQFF. The CDR3 DNA reads as TGTGCCAGTAGACCTCTTACAGGTAACTACAATGAGCAGTTCTTC. Drawing the rest from reference TRBV19 and TRBJ2-1, the complete variable domain is DGGITQSPKYLFRKEGQNVTLSCEQNLNHDAMYWYRQDPGQGLRLIYYSQIVNDFQKGDIAEGYSVSREKKESFPLTVTSAQKNPTAFYLCASRPLTGNYNEQFFGPGTRLTVL.

The rearrangement uses TRBV7-1 and TRBJ2-2; weak D call: TRBD2 (5 bases). TRBV7-1 is classed as an ORF, of uncertain function. V lost 5 bases to trimming and J lost 1 base, with 8 bases between them. The CDR3 is made up of 14 amino acids. This chain's CDR3 is CASSPRGNTGELFF. The CDR3 region has the DNA TGTGCCAGCAGCCCACGGGGGAACACCGGGGAGCTGTTTTTT.

The rearrangement links TRBV2 to TRBJ1-5; the D is unclear. CDR3 length: 14 residues. From germline, CDR1 is SNHLY and CDR2 FYNNEI. V lost 5 bases and J 2 bases, leaving 10 bases between the germline ends. The CDR3 DNA reads as TGTGCCAGCAGTTCCGGTGGGGGCAATCAGCCCCAGCATTTT. As protein: CASSSGGGNQPQHF.

The rearrangement joins TRBV21-1 to TRBJ1-2; the D call TRBD1 from the table was never checked on the DNA. TRBV21-1 is a pseudogene. This CDR3 is built from 15 residues. The CDR3 nucleotides are TGTGCCAGCAGCCCTAAGGACAGAGGAAACTATGGCTACACCTTC. Protein product: CASSPKDRGNYGYTF.

The chain combines TRBV2 with TRBJ2-1; TRBD1 is a possible D gene (6 bases). This CDR3 spans 16 amino acids. Germline CDR1 reads SNHLY; CDR2 reads FYNNEI. Trimming stripped 2 bases from V and 8 bases from J, with 19 bases between. The CDR3: CASSEITGRGKDEQFF. CDR3 nucleotides: TGTGCCAGCAGTGAAATAACGGGAAGGGGGAAGGATGAGCAGTTCTTC.

V is TRBV7-9 and J is TRBJ2-3; possibly TRBD1 for D (6 bases). The CDR3 is made up of 15 amino acids. The V gene's germline CDR1 is SEHNR and CDR2 FQNEAQ (reference sequence). The V gene lost 5 bases and the J gene lost 4 bases, with 16 bases spanning the gap. In nucleotides, the CDR3 is TGTGCCAGCAGCCTCTTGACAGGCAAGGCAGATACGCAGTATTTT. This codes for CASSLLTGKADTQYF.